This T cell receptor beta chain stems from a study of T cell repertoires in cytomegalovirus infection. TCRdb ran MiXCR on the reads and lists one entry per CDR3 protein. The sample carries some 700,000 distinct CDR3 sequences, under 40% recorded once. CDR3 length equals 15 residues. CDR1 SGHAT and CDR2 FQDESV come from the germline V gene (reference sequence). V gave up 5 bases and J gave up 5 bases; unmatched junction bases: 10. The TCR comes from a human donor in good health (CMV status not recorded). Some clones in this sample may be carry-over from other donors' samples. The material sequenced was PBMCs. The chain has TRBV11-1 and TRBJ2-3; TRBD2 aligns across 7 bases. The CDR3 is CASSPGGLLQDTQYF. The CDR3 DNA follows: TGTGCCAGCAGCCCGGGGGGTCTACTTCAAGATACGCAGTATTTT.